What follows are 19 T cell receptor beta chains derived from one specimen sequenced in a study of cytomegalovirus exposure and HLA in healthy donors. With 60 Vbeta and 13 Jbeta primers, the PCR was carried out. Sequenced by immunoSEQ multiplex PCR; TCRdb stores in-frame clones only, minus some. The repertoire consists of roughly 72,000 clones, with 60% to 85% occurring once and the leading ten covering approximately 20%. The sample consisted of PBMCs. All receptors come from a woman between 35 and 50 years old in good health and CMV-seropositive.

V gene TRBV7-9 combines with J gene TRBJ2-7, with no clear D. This CDR3 region has 14 residues. Trimming took off 5 bases at V and 0 bases at J, with 11 bases between the two ends. The germline gives CDR1 SEHNR, CDR2 FQNEAQ (reference sequence). CDR3: CASSPTRSSYEQYF. The CDR3, as DNA: TGTGCCAGCAGCCCTACCCGTAGCTCCTACGAGCAGTACTTC. The full variable domain, with the rest looked up from reference TRBV7-9 and TRBJ2-7, is DTGVSQNPRHKITKRGQNVTFRCDPISEHNRLYWYRQTLGQGPEFLTYFQNEAQLEKSRLLSDRFSAERPKGSFSTLEIQRTEQGDSAMYLCASSPTRSSYEQYFGPGTRLTVT.

The chain's CDR3 is CASSGPRLAGGSYEQYF. As DNA, the CDR3 is TGTGCCAGCAGTGGGCCCCGACTAGCGGGGGGTTCCTACGAGCAGTACTTC. The chain has TRBV6-1 and TRBJ2-7, with 13 bases that match TRBD2. The CDR3 extends over 17 amino acids. The V and J ends lost 4 bases and 1 base, in that order; junction bases with no gene match: 7. CDR1 is MNHNS, CDR2 SASEGT, per germline.

The chain combines TRBV19 with TRBJ2-2; 7 bases are a match to TRBD2. Trimming removed 7 bases from V and 5 bases from J; junction bases left unmatched: 10. Germline assignment: CDR1 LNHDA and CDR2 SQIVND (reference sequence). This CDR3 spans 15 amino acids. CDR3 DNA: TGTGCCAGTAAGAGCGGGGAGGGGAAGACCGGGGAGCTGTTTTTT. Protein sequence: CASKSGEGKTGELFF.

Points on this clone: The DNA is left out, because the CDR3 cannot be placed on it with certainty; the CDR3 is given as TCRdb lists it. This sequence joins TRBV30 and TRBJ2-7; the table's TRBD2 call for D was not verified on the DNA. Inclusive of both ends, the CDR3 amounts to 13 amino acids. The germline gives CDR1 GTSNPN, CDR2 SVGIG (reference sequence). CDR3 region: CAWGPGTSGLTNF.

This clone was counted a few times. The V call is TRBV7-2, the J call TRBJ2-7, with 9 bases matching TRBD1. The CDR3 runs 15 residues. V shed 5 bases, J shed 0 bases, and the junction held 5 bases outside the gene matches. The germline V gene encodes CDR1 SGHTA and CDR2 FQGNSA. CDR3: CASSHRGRDSYEQYF. CDR3 bases: TGTGCCAGCAGCCACAGGGGGCGGGACTCCTACGAGCAGTACTTC.

This clone has only a few counts. The chain employs TRBV6-1 and TRBJ1-2; D possibly corresponds to TRBD1 (5 bases). Germline CDR1 is MNHNS and CDR2 is SASEGT. V shed 5 bases and J shed 0 bases, with 13 bases lying between them. This CDR3 is 15 amino acids long. The DNA of the CDR3 is TGTGCCAGCAGTTTGGACACAGTATCTAACTATGGCTACACCTTC. It translates to CASSLDTVSNYGYTF.

The chain is built from TRBV5-1 and TRBJ2-7; perhaps TRBD2 as D (7 bases). Trimming cost V 9 bases and J 4 bases, with 20 bases left between them. Germline CDR1 reads SGHRS; CDR2 reads YFSETQ. This CDR3 is built from 14 residues. In DNA form, the CDR3 reads TGCGCCACCTCGCCGGGGGGCCTGAGGTACGAGCAGTACTTC. This gives the protein CATSPGGLRYEQYF.

V and J are TRBV5-6 and TRBJ2-7; TRBD2 aligns across 10 bases. Germline V gene data show CDR1 as SGHDT and CDR2 as YYEEEE. The V and J ends lost 6 bases and 3 bases, in that order; junction bases with no gene match: 15. The CDR3 has 17 amino acids. The DNA of the CDR3 is TGTGCCAGCAAGGCGGGGACTAGCGTCTTCCTTAACTACGAGCAGTACTTC. This sequence encodes CASKAGTSVFLNYEQYF. Full variable domain (outside the CDR3, taken from reference TRBV5-6 and TRBJ2-7): DAGVTQSPTHLIKTRGQQVTLRCSPKSGHDTVSWYQQALGQGPQFIFQYYEEEERQRGNFPDRFSGHQFPNYSSELNVNALLLGDSALYLCASKAGTSVFLNYEQYFGPGTRLTVT.

The chain couples TRBV5-1 to TRBJ2-1; D may be TRBD2 (5 bases). V lost 7 bases and J 5 bases, leaving 13 bases between the germline ends. The CDR3 consists of 13 residues. Looked up from germline, CDR1 is SGHRS and CDR2 is YFSETQ. The CDR3 spells CASGRRADNEQFF. CDR3 sequence (DNA): TGCGCCAGCGGGCGTAGAGCGGACAATGAGCAGTTCTTC. Supplemented by reference TRBV5-1 and TRBJ2-1, the full variable domain reads KAGVTQTPRYLIKTRGQQVTLSCSPISGHRSVSWYQQTPGQGLQFLFEYFSETQRNKGNFPGRFSGRQFSNSRSEMNVSTLELGDSALYLCASGRRADNEQFFGPGTRLTVL.

CDR3 in amino acids: CASSEWGQGTNEKLFF. CDR3 coding DNA: TGTGCCAGCAGCGAATGGGGCCAGGGAACAAATGAAAAACTGTTTTTT. The chain has TRBV2 and TRBJ1-4; D might be TRBD1 (5 bases). Looked up from germline, CDR1 is SNHLY and CDR2 is FYNNEI. CDR3 length equals 16 residues. Trimming pared 6 bases from V and 5 bases from J, leaving 19 bases between.

This rearrangement joins TRBV5-4 to TRBJ2-3; 10 nucleotides agree with TRBD2. CDR1 is SGHNT, CDR2 YYREEE, per germline (reference sequence). The CDR3 loop spans 15 amino acids. J was trimmed by 6 bases and V by 5 bases; bases with no gene match: 9. CDR3 nucleotides: TGTGCCAGCAGTATCGAGCGGGGGGGGTTGGATACGCAGTATTTT. Its protein product is CASSIERGGLDTQYF.

The rearrangement joins TRBV15 to TRBJ2-1, with D uncertain. The CDR3 runs 17 residues. The germline gives CDR1 LNHNV, CDR2 YYDKDF (reference sequence). The V end was cut by 1 base, the J end by 5 bases, with 18 bases between. CDR3 sequence: CATSRARVVRTNNEQFF. CDR3 coding DNA: TGTGCCACCAGCAGAGCAAGAGTAGTTAGAACGAACAATGAGCAGTTCTTC.

Written as DNA, the CDR3 is TGCGCCAGCAGCACCCGGACAGGGGAGAACACTGAAGCTTTCTTT. Translating it yields CASSTRTGENTEAFF. The chain carries TRBV5-1 and TRBJ1-1; 9 bases fit TRBD1. Per germline, CDR1 SGHRS and CDR2 YFSETQ. Unmatched junction bases numbered 5, after V lost 4 bases and J lost 1 base. The CDR3 covers 15 residues.

The J gene is TRBJ2-7, the V gene TRBV5-1; 9 nucleotides align to TRBD1. Germline V CDR1 and CDR2: SGHRS, YFSETQ. This CDR3 spans 15 amino acids. The ends lost 4 bases at V and 6 bases at J; junction bases unmatched: 11. The CDR3 region is CASSRGTGRPIEQYF. CDR3 DNA sequence: TGCGCCAGCAGCCGAGGGACAGGGCGTCCCATCGAGCAGTACTTC.

The gene calls are TRBV4-1 and TRBJ2-1, with a weak D call TRBD2 (5 bases). Trimming took 1 base from V and 10 from J, leaving 17 bases between them. The CDR3 has 15 amino acids. Germline loops: CDR1 MGHRA, CDR2 YSYEKL. In DNA, the CDR3 is TGCGCCAGCAGCCAAGTTTTGCGGGTCCGTCTGGAGCAGTTCTTC. The encoded protein is CASSQVLRVRLEQFF.

This chain links TRBV19 with TRBJ1-4; D unclear. CDR3 length equals 16 residues. The V and J ends lost 1 base and 0 bases respectively, with 9 bases between them. Germline CDR1 is LNHDA and CDR2 is SQIVND (reference sequence). The CDR3 is CASSIALSSTNEKLFF. The CDR3 DNA reads as TGTGCCAGTAGTATAGCACTGAGCTCAACTAATGAAAAACTGTTTTTT.

The table lists this clone with a count of one. The V gene is TRBV30, the J gene TRBJ1-1; 11 bases match TRBD1. This CDR3 spans 17 amino acids. From germline, CDR1 is GTSNPN and CDR2 SVGIG (reference sequence). J lost 1 base, V lost 2 bases, and 9 bases had no gene match. CDR3 residues: CAWSLTDRGRGNTEAFF. Here the CDR3 DNA reads TGTGCCTGGAGTCTTACGGACAGGGGGCGAGGGAACACTGAAGCTTTCTTT. The entire variable domain, with the rest obtained from reference TRBV30 and TRBJ1-1, is as follows: SQTIHQWPATLVQPVGSPLSLECTVEGTSNPNLYWYRQAAGRGLQLLFYSVGIGQISSEVPQNLSASRPQDRQFILSSKKLLLSDSGFYLCAWSLTDRGRGNTEAFFGQGTRLTVV.

This chain connects TRBV6-5 to TRBJ2-7, with 9 positions matching TRBD1. The CDR3 runs to 14 residues. Germline V CDR1 and CDR2: MNHEY, SVGAGI. J lost 2 bases, V lost 6 bases, and 5 bases had no gene match. CDR3 sequence reads: CASSPTGGAYEQYF. The CDR3 nucleotides are TGTGCCAGCAGCCCGACAGGGGGGGCCTACGAGCAGTACTTC.

The chain couples TRBV18 to TRBJ2-1, with D perhaps matching TRBD1 (5 bases). V dropped 4 bases and J dropped 0 bases, with 16 bases sitting between them. There are 17 residues in the CDR3. Germline lookup yields CDR1 KGHSH and CDR2 LQKENI. The CDR3: CASSLTAGLSSYNEQFF. The DNA for the CDR3 is TGTGCCAGCTCACTCACAGCAGGGCTAAGCTCCTACAATGAGCAGTTCTTC.